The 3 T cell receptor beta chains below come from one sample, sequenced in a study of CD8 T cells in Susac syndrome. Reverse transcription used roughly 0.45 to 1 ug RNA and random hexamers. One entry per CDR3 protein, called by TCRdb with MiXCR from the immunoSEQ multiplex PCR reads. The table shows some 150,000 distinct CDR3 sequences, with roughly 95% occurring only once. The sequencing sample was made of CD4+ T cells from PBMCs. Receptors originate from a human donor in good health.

The CDR3 DNA sequence: TGTGCCAGCAGCAAAGTCGGGCTAGCTTCTCAAGAGACCCAGTACTTC. Translating gives CASSKVGLASQETQYF. The chain employs TRBV21-1 and TRBJ2-5; TRBD2 is the table's D call and was not checked against the DNA. TRBV21-1 is a pseudogene locus. The CDR3 has 16 amino acids.

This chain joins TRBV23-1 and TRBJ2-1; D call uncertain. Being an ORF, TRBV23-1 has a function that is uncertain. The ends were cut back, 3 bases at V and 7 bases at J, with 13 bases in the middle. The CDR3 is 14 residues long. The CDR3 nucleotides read TGCGCCAGCAGTCACCCTAGAAGGTGGAATGAGCAGTTCTTC. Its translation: CASSHPRRWNEQFF.

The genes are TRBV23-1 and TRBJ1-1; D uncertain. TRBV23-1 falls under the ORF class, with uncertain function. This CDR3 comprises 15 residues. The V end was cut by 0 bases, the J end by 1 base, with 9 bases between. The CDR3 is CASSQSPVWNTEAFF. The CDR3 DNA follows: TGCGCCAGCAGTCAATCACCCGTCTGGAACACTGAAGCTTTCTTT.